The TCR beta chain described here comes from a study of CD8+ T cells in alopecia areata. Study outcomes and limitations: Mice showed TCR sharing more clearly than patients did, possibly owing to HLA. Clonality was higher in lesional than normal scalp, especially in alopecia totalis/universalis. Alphabeta T cells residing in normal skin are also sequenced in scalp samples.

Separation by sorting yielded CD4+ and CD8+ T cells from PBMCs. This CDR3 contains 15 residues. The J segment lost 5 bases and the V segment lost 0 bases, leaving 5 bases of the junction unmatched. Investigators isolated RNA and reverse transcribed it into cDNA to act as the sequencing template. TCRdb keeps only in-frame clones here, not all; method: immunoSEQ multiplex PCR. The table has about 120,000 clones, 55% to 70% seen once; the top ten hold approximately 3%. This clone was counted only a few times. Its antigen is still unknown. The clonotype was recovered from a human donor in good health. The V and J genes are TRBV23-1 and TRBJ1-2; 8 nucleotides match TRBD1. TRBV23-1 is recorded as an ORF, its role being uncertain. Sequenced sample: CD4+ T cells sorted from blood. The CDR3 here is CASSQSPTGEYGYTF. DNA of the CDR3: TGCGCCAGCAGTCAATCCCCGACAGGGGAGTATGGCTACACCTTC.